The 2 T cell receptor beta chains given below trace back to one sample, sequenced in a study of blood T cell repertoires in COVID-19. The assay was immunoSEQ multiplex PCR, and TCRdb's table has in-frame clones only and misses some. Found here are some 200,000 clones, 86% of them singletons; the top ten hold more than 3.5%. Sequenced: PBMCs or T cells enriched from blood (not recorded which). These receptors all stem from a woman in her 40s with acute COVID-19.

This rearrangement joins TRBV18 to TRBJ1-1, with TRBD1 as a possible D gene (6 bases). The V end lost 6 bases, the J end lost 1 base, and 15 bases lay between the germline ends. CDR3 length: 15 amino acids. Germline loops: CDR1 KGHSH, CDR2 LQKENI. DNA of the CDR3: TGTGCCAGCTCCGGTAGTAGGGGGGGGAACACTGAAGCTTTCTTT. This sequence encodes CASSGSRGGNTEAFF. Variable domain in full (rest from reference TRBV18 and TRBJ1-1): NAGVMQNPRHLVRRRGQEARLRCSPMKGHSHVYWYRQLPEEGLKFMVYLQKENIIDESGMPKERFSAEFPKEGPSILRIQQVVRGDSAAYFCASSGSRGGNTEAFFGQGTRLTVV.

The chain carries TRBV2 and TRBJ2-7; D remains unclear. This CDR3 has 10 residues. The germline V gene has CDR1 SNHLY and CDR2 FYNNEI. V dropped 7 bases and J dropped 4 bases, with 5 bases sitting between them. The DNA of the CDR3 is TGTGCCAGCAAGCTTTACGAGCAGTACGTC. This codes for CASKLYEQYV.